This T cell receptor (beta chain) is from a study of OX40 agonist ivuxolimab in advanced cancers. TCRdb's table, derived via immunoSEQ multiplex PCR, lists solely in-frame clones and lacks some. The sample has roughly 46,000 clones, about 83% seen once. Per the germline V gene, CDR1 is SNHLY and CDR2 is FYNNEI. The length of the CDR3 is 15 residues. Trimming took 5 bases from V and 0 from J, leaving 14 bases between them. Material: CD4+ or CD8+ T cells sorted from blood, obtained in a trial of the OX40 agonist ivuxolimab. The V and J genes are TRBV2 and TRBJ2-7; D possibly corresponds to TRBD2 (5 bases). The TCR sequence derives from an adult with an advanced solid tumor such as melanoma, head and neck, liver or kidney cancer. CDR3 region: CASSPPMGASYEQYF. CDR3 coding DNA: TGTGCCAGCAGTCCCCCCATGGGAGCCTCCTACGAGCAGTACTTC.